Listed here is a single T cell receptor beta chain. The antigen remains unidentified. Primers: 60 Vbeta forward and 13 Jbeta reverse. The protocol was immunoSEQ multiplex PCR, while the TCRdb copy is restricted to in-frame clones and leaves out a portion. The sample carries approximately 120,000 clones, approximately 81% recorded once. This entry is derived from a study of cytomegalovirus exposure and HLA in healthy donors. The CDR3 is 17 residues long. The germline V gene encodes CDR1 KGHSH and CDR2 LQKENI. The V gene lost 3 bases and the J gene lost 1 base, with 18 bases spanning the gap. General study findings and limits: For TCR beta chains, V- and J-gene trimming was later linked to a missense DCLRE1C variant.

The chain links TRBV18 to TRBJ1-1, with D tentatively TRBD1 (6 bases). Source material: PBMCs. The receptor was isolated from a woman aged 25 to 39 in good health and CMV-seronegative. The CDR3 reads CASSPTLTGKENTEAFF. The CDR3 DNA sequence: TGTGCCAGCTCACCGACTCTTACAGGGAAGGAGAACACTGAAGCTTTCTTT.